The 12 T cell receptor beta chains below all came from one sample that was sequenced in a study of preoperative IRX-2 immunotherapy in early breast cancer. Produced via immunoSEQ multiplex PCR; TCRdb's table is partial and in-frame only. The profile shows 95,000 to 100,000 clones, roughly 90% of them singletons. Treatment: preoperative locoregional IRX-2 cytokine immunotherapy. The sample was tumor tissue, taken after IRX-2 immunotherapy. All receptors come from a human donor with breast cancer.

The sample holds a few counts of this clone. The rearrangement links TRBV7-6 to TRBJ1-3; TRBD1 aligns across 7 bases. J lost 2 bases, V lost 5 bases, and 12 bases had no gene match. The CDR3 loop spans 17 amino acids. Germline loops: CDR1 SGHVS, CDR2 FNYEAQ. The CDR3 here is CASSPRQGKGAGNTIYF. The CDR3 region has the DNA TGTGCCAGCAGCCCTAGACAGGGAAAAGGAGCTGGAAACACCATATATTTT.

The V call is TRBV28, the J call TRBJ1-4; the D is unclear. The CDR3 contains 17 residues. Germline loops: CDR1 MDHEN, CDR2 SYDVKM. Trimming cost V 7 bases and J 7 bases, with 25 bases left between them. The CDR3 nucleotides read TGTGCCAGCACCCCAGCACTGGCGGGAGAGGAATCTGAAAAACTGTTTTTT. This sequence encodes CASTPALAGEESEKLFF.

Comments on this clone: The identical CDR3 is also encoded by other nucleotide sequences in the sample. The V gene is TRBV5-1, the J gene TRBJ2-5; D may correspond to TRBD1 or TRBD2 (6 bases each). Per germline, CDR1 SGHRS and CDR2 YFSETQ. The CDR3 loop spans 14 amino acids. Trimming removed 0 bases from V and 2 bases from J, with 8 bases in between. This CDR3 is CASSLVGGQETQYF. The CDR3 DNA sequence: TGCGCCAGCAGCTTGGTAGGGGGGCAAGAGACCCAGTACTTC.

The rearrangement links TRBV5-1 to TRBJ2-3; D remains ambiguous. This CDR3 spans 14 amino acids. V was pared by 2 bases and J by 6 bases, with 13 bases between. Germline loops: CDR1 SGHRS, CDR2 YFSETQ. The CDR3 coding sequence is TGCGCCAGCAGCTTAGATCAACCACAGGATACGCAGTATTTT. Its protein is CASSLDQPQDTQYF.

The chain combines TRBV19 with TRBJ1-1; no clear D. V lost 11 bases and J lost 6, with 13 bases in between. Germline V gene sequence: CDR1 LNHDA, CDR2 SQIVND (reference sequence). This CDR3 is built from 11 residues. The CDR3 spells CAFRIVAEAFF. DNA of the CDR3: TGTGCCTTCAGAATTGTCGCTGAAGCTTTCTTT.

V gene TRBV5-1 combines with J gene TRBJ2-3; 13 bases are a match to TRBD2. V shed 4 bases and J 2 bases; nucleotides not matched to a gene: 4. The germline V gene has CDR1 SGHRS and CDR2 YFSETQ. The length of the CDR3 is 16 residues. The CDR3 here is CASSTGLAGVTDTQYF. CDR3 nucleotide sequence: TGCGCCAGCAGCACCGGACTAGCGGGGGTCACAGATACGCAGTATTTT.

The CDR3: CASSSPGLAMETQYF. The CDR3 DNA is TGTGCCAGCAGTTCTCCGGGACTAGCTATGGAGACCCAGTACTTC. The V call is TRBV28, the J call TRBJ2-5; 9 nucleotides match TRBD2. J lost 5 bases, V lost 4 bases, and 8 bases had no gene match. The CDR3 length is 15 residues. Germline-derived CDR1 and CDR2 are MDHEN and SYDVKM.

The chain links TRBV28 to TRBJ2-5, with D tentatively TRBD1 (6 bases). V was shortened by 6 bases and J by 2 bases, with 16 bases between the two germline ends. Germline CDR1 MDHEN, CDR2 SYDVKM. The CDR3 spans 15 residues. CDR3 sequence reads: CASRPPGQLQETQYF. The CDR3 bases are TGTGCCAGCAGACCCCCCGGACAGTTACAAGAGACCCAGTACTTC.

This clone has just one count. The gene calls are TRBV6-8 and TRBJ1-2, with no clear D. The V end was cut by 7 bases, the J end by 7 bases, with 13 bases between. This CDR3 region has 12 residues. In germline, CDR1 is MNHGY, CDR2 SAAAGT. Here the CDR3 reads CASKKEVVGYTF. The CDR3 DNA sequence: TGTGCCAGCAAAAAGGAGGTCGTTGGCTACACCTTC.

The CDR3 DNA follows: TGTGCCACCAGCAGAGGGTCCTTGGGGGAAAAACTGTTTTTT. Its protein product is CATSRGSLGEKLFF. J is TRBJ1-4 and V is TRBV15; no definite D call. From germline, CDR1 is LNHNV and CDR2 YYDKDF (reference sequence). CDR3 length equals 14 residues. The V gene lost 1 base and the J gene lost 8 bases, with 11 bases spanning the gap.

This sequence joins TRBV19 and TRBJ2-5; 7 positions match TRBD1. V shed 6 bases, J shed 2 bases, and the junction held 6 bases outside the gene matches. The CDR3 is 14 amino acids. Germline V gene sequence: CDR1 LNHDA, CDR2 SQIVND (reference sequence). CDR3 sequence reads: CASSSGQPQETQYF. The CDR3 DNA follows: TGTGCCAGTAGCTCGGGACAGCCTCAAGAGACCCAGTACTTC.

The chain recombines TRBV29-1 with TRBJ1-1; a weak D match, TRBD1 (5 bases). The length of the CDR3 is 14 residues. In germline, CDR1 is SQVTM, CDR2 ANQGSEA. Trimming took 5 bases from V and 5 from J, leaving 18 bases between them. CDR3 nucleotides: TGCAGCGTTCAAAGACTCCTTGAGGGGACTGAAGCTTTCTTT. As protein: CSVQRLLEGTEAFF.